The present TCR beta chain was sequenced within a study of blood T cell repertoires in COVID-19. Study in general: The United States, Italy and Spain supplied acute and convalescent COVID-19 samples.

This clone was picked up one time. Clones were read by immunoSEQ multiplex PCR, and TCRdb kept only the in-frame ones, dropping some. The sample comprises around 170,000 clones, about 86% of which are singletons, and about 15% rests with the top ten. Germline V gene sequence: CDR1 SGHNT, CDR2 YENEEA. This CDR3 is 12 amino acids long. V lost 3 bases and J 4 bases, leaving 6 bases between the germline ends. The receptor's source is a man younger than 40 with active or convalescent COVID-19. The sample comprised peripheral blood. The chain is built from TRBV11-3 and TRBJ1-2; D gene uncertain. CDR3 nucleotide sequence: TGTGCCAGCAGCTTTAGTTCCTATGGCTACACCTTC. Translating gives CASSFSSYGYTF.